This TCR beta chain was documented in a study of metastatic and nonmetastatic thyroid tumors. Study at large: Repertoire comparisons spanned blood and tumor or nodule tissue from malignant and benign thyroid patients. Study results and caveats: Malignant thyroid tumors reportedly exceeded benign nodules significantly in TCR beta diversity, with the difference appearing in blood and tumor.

Every patient was untreated before thyroid surgery. Per the authors' pipeline: Clinicopathological groups supplied CDR3 differences that were used to build a distant-metastasis classifier for papillary thyroid cancer. TCRdb reanalyzed the PCR reads with MiXCR. The V and J calls were determined by TCRdb, not by the authors. The sample consists of tens of thousands of clones, 18% of them appearing once. This clone occurred many times. Antigen: not known. The sample comprised blood. The TCR sequence derives from a female donor with papillary thyroid cancer or a benign thyroid nodule (not recorded which). Some clones in this sample may be carry-over from other donors' samples.

The CDR3 reads CASQRVNTEAFF. The CDR3 nucleotides are TGTGCCAGCCAGAGGGTCAACACTGAAGCTTTCTTT. V is TRBV11-2 and J is TRBJ1-1; D gene ambiguous. V gave up 8 bases and J gave up 2 bases, with 9 bases separating them. Germline-derived CDR1 and CDR2 are SGHAT and FQNNGV. The CDR3 covers 12 residues.